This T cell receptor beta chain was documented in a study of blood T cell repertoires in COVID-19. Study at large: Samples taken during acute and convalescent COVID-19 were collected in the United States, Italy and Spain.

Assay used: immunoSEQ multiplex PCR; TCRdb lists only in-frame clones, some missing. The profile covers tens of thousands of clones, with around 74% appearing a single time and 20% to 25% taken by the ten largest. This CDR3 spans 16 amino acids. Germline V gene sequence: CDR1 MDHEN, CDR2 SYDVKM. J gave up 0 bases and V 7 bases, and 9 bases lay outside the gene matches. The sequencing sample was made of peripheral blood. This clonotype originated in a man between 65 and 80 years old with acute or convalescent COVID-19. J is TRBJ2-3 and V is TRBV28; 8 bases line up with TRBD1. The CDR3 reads CASIPWDRPSTDTQYF. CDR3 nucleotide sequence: TGTGCCAGCATTCCTTGGGACAGGCCTAGCACAGATACGCAGTATTTT. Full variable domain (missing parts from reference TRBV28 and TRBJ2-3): DVKVTQSSRYLVKRTGEKVFLECVQDMDHENMFWYRQDPGLGLRLIYFSYDVKMKEKGDIPEGYSVSREKKERFSLILESASTNQTSMYLCASIPWDRPSTDTQYFGPGTRLTVL.